The clone carrying this T cell receptor (beta chain) was seen once. The antigen is not known. Germline values: CDR1 SGHNT, CDR2 YYREEE (reference sequence). This CDR3 is built from 13 residues. V lost 0 bases and J 5 bases, leaving 8 bases between the germline ends. This specimen comes from a study of OX40 agonist ivuxolimab in advanced cancers. Study as a whole: Prior therapy, whether anti-PD-1, anti-PD-L1 or anti-CTLA-4, was allowed, and more than 35% had some. Findings of the study overall: Normalized T-cell clonal expansion was also low in some nonresponders. There was clonal expansion of CD4+ and CD8+ blood T cells by week 6 at 0.1 to 3.0 mg/kg.

The method was immunoSEQ multiplex PCR; TCRdb's version includes in-frame clones alone and lacks a portion of them. Counted here are 74,000 or so clones, approximately 95% occurring once; the ten biggest clones make up approximately 0.3%. The TCR sequence derives from an adult with an advanced solid tumor such as melanoma, head and neck, liver or kidney cancer. Sequencing used CD4+ or CD8+ T cells sorted from blood, obtained in a trial of the OX40 agonist ivuxolimab. The chain is built from TRBV5-4 and TRBJ2-5; no firm D call. DNA of the CDR3: TGTGCCAGCAGCTTGGGACTTGACGAGACCCAGTACTTC. It yields the protein CASSLGLDETQYF.